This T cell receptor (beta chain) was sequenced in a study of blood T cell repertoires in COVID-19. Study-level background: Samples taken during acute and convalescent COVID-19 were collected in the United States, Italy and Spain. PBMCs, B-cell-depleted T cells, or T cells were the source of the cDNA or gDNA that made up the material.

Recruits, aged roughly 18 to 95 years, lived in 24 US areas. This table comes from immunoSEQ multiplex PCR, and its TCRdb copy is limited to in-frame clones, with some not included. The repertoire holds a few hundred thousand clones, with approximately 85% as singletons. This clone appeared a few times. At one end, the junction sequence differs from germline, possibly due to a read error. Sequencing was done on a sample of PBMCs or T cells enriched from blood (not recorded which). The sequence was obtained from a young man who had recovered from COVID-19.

CDR3 region: CASSNSGTNPGDWF. The CDR3 DNA sequence: TGTGCCAGCAGTAACAGTGGGACAAACCCGGGTGATTGGTTT. The genes are TRBV6-2 or TRBV6-3 and TRBJ1-1, with D possibly being TRBD1 (6 bases). The CDR3 runs 14 residues. Germline lookup yields CDR1 MNHEY and CDR2 SVGEGT.